This entry describes one T cell receptor (beta chain). This entry belongs to a study of blood T cell repertoires in COVID-19. Study-level information: COVID-19 samples, acute and convalescent, were from the United States, Italy and Spain. PBMCs, B-cell-depleted T cells, or T cells were the source of the cDNA or gDNA that made up the material.

Authors' analysis steps: Using reference gene primer amplification, nucleated cell counts were estimated. Here immunoSEQ multiplex PCR was the method, and the copy in TCRdb shows in-frame clones only, minus some. D and trimming were read from the DNA, whereas the V and J calls and clone size are those reported in that table. The table has about 160,000 clones, about 74% seen once. The receptor was isolated from a man aged 55 to 70 with acute or convalescent COVID-19. Sequencing used peripheral blood.

The CDR3 protein is CASSFRQEDYEQYF. As DNA, the CDR3 is TGCGCCAGCAGCTTTCGACAGGAAGACTACGAGCAGTACTTC. V usage is TRBV5-1 and J usage is TRBJ2-7, with D perhaps TRBD1 (6 bases). Germline lookup yields CDR1 SGHRS and CDR2 YFSETQ. The CDR3 is made up of 14 amino acids. V dropped 2 bases and J dropped 3 bases, with 12 bases sitting between them.